The 2 T cell receptor beta chains listed next were all sequenced from one sample in a study of T cell repertoires in cytomegalovirus infection (dated by TCRdb to about 2019). Sample treatment or condition, as interpreted from the label and publication: in vitro stimulation with specific CMV peptide epitopes to enrich CMV-specific T cells. The antigens for these receptors are not known. For sequencing, an Illumina HiSeq 1500 was employed. TCRdb reran the public reads through fastp at Q25 and MiXCR, keeping productive beta chains. Each CDR3 protein appears once, grouped with its most common genes and DNA. Recorded for this sample are 700,000 to 850,000 distinct CDR3 sequences; approximately 32% of them occurred a single time. The ten largest clones capture roughly 12% of the sample. Sequences were derived from cultured CD8+ T cells from PBMCs, sampled from culture after CMV antigen stimulation. The origin of the receptors is a human donor in good health (CMV status not recorded). Some clones in this sample may be carry-over from other donors' samples.

Details on this clonotype: At one of its ends the junction is not consistent with the germline gene, which may arise from a read error. The chain combines TRBV5-4 with TRBJ1-1; TRBD1 matches 7 bases. CDR3 length: 14 amino acids. Germline V lookup: CDR1 SGHNT, CDR2 YYREEE (reference sequence). The CDR3 loop is CASSFTGAAENSLF. The CDR3 DNA sequence: TGTGCCAGCAGCTTTACAGGGGCCGCAGAAAACTCCCTCTTT.

J is TRBJ2-3 and V is TRBV20-1; the D gene is possibly TRBD2 (6 bases). Trimming shortened V by 0 bases and J by 3 bases, and 7 bases separated the two germline ends. CDR1 DFQATT and CDR2 SNEGSKA come from the germline V gene (reference sequence). The CDR3 sequence is 13 residues long. The CDR3 here is CSAREAGTDTQYF. Written as DNA, the CDR3 is TGCAGTGCTAGAGAGGCGGGAACAGATACGCAGTATTTT.